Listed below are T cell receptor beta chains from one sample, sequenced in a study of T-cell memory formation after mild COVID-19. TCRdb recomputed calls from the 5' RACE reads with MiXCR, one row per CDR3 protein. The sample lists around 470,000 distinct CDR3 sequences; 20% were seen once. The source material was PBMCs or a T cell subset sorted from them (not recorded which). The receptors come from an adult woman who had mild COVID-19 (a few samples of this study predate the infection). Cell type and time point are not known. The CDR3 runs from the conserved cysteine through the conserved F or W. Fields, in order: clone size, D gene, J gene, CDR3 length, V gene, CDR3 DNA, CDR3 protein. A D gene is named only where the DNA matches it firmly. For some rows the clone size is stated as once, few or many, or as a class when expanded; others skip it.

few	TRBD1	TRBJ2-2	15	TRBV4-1	TGCGCCAGCAGCCAAGGGACAGGGGGCTCCGGGGAGCTGTTTTTT	CASSQGTGGSGELFF
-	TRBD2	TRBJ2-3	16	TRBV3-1	TGTGCCAGCAGCCAAGGTAGCGGGAGATTCACAGATACGCAGTATTTT	CASSQGSGRFTDTQYF
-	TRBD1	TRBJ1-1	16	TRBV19	TGTGCCAGTAGGGGGGCCGACAGGGCTAAGGGGACTGAAGCTTTCTTT	CASRGADRAKGTEAFF
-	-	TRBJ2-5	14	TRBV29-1	TGCAGCGTGAGGGACACGGGAGTCCAAGAGACCCAGTACTTC	CSVRDTGVQETQYF
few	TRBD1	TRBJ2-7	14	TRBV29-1	TGCAGCGTTTCAGGACAGGCCTACCCCTACGAGCAGTACTTC	CSVSGQAYPYEQYF
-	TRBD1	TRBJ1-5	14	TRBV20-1	TGCAGTGCTAGAGAGGCAGGGGGCTATCAGCCCCAGCATTTT	CSAREAGGYQPQHF
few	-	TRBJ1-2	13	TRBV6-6	TGTGCCAGCAGCCCCCCGGGTGGGGATGGCTACACCTTC	CASSPPGGDGYTF
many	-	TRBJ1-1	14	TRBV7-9	TGTGCCAGCAGGCCCAACGAGGGGGGGACTGAAGCTTTCTTT	CASRPNEGGTEAFF
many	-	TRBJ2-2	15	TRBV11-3	TGTGCCAGCAGCTTAACTCGGGGGAGGACCGGGGAGCTGTTTTTT	CASSLTRGRTGELFF
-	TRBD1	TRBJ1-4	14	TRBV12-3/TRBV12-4	TGTGCCAGCACCTCGACAGGGGGGGATGAAAAACTGTTTTTT	CASTSTGGDEKLFF
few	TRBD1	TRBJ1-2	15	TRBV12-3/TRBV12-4	TGTGCCAGCAGTTCGGGACAGGTGGGAGACTATGGCTACACCTTC	CASSSGQVGDYGYTF
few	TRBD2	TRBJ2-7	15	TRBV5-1	TGCGCCAGCAGCCCAAGCGGGGGGCCGACCTACGAGCAGTACTTC	CASSPSGGPTYEQYF
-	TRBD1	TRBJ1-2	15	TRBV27	TGTGCCAGCAGTCCCGGGACAGTGAAAGTTTATGGCTACACCTTC	CASSPGTVKVYGYTF
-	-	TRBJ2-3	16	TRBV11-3	TGTGCCAGCAGCCCGGGGGATCGAGCGCGGTCAGATACGCAGTATTTT	CASSPGDRARSDTQYF
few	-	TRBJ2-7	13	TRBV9	TGTGCCAGCAGCGTACATCCGTCGGGGGAGCAGTACTTC	CASSVHPSGEQYF
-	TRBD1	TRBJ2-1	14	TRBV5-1	TGCGCCAGCAGCGTAGACAGGGGCTACAATGAGCAGTTCTTC	CASSVDRGYNEQFF